One and the same sample provided the 20 T cell receptor beta chains below, sequenced in a study of regulatory T cells in long-lasting Graves disease. Building the TCR beta libraries relied on iRepertoire HTBI primers, and CDR3 regions underwent Arm-PCR. MiXCR, run by TCRdb on the multiplex PCR reads, gives a single entry per CDR3 protein. Seen here are 390,000 or so distinct CDR3 sequences, 12% observed once, and the top ten hold approximately 17%. The time point here: newly diagnosed GD, antithyroid drugs for less than 3 months. PBMC-extracted RNA yielded the TCR library. The sample was also reused in another study, on T cells in Graves' hyperthyroidism and ophthalmopathy.

The sequenced sample was peripheral blood mononuclear cells (PBMCs), obtained at new diagnosis, from a patient treated with antithyroid drugs. These receptors originate from a woman aged 18-29 years with Graves disease.

This clonotype has ten or more counts. J is TRBJ2-4 and V is TRBV7-6, with TRBD1 matching over 7 bases. The germline V gene encodes CDR1 SGHVS and CDR2 FNYEAQ. With 6 bases clipped from V and 0 bases from J, the junction kept 8 bases outside the gene matches. The length of the CDR3 is 16 residues. CDR3 sequence: CASSKNRGEAKNIQYF. DNA of the CDR3: TGTGCCAGCAGTAAAAACAGGGGAGAAGCCAAAAACATTCAGTACTTC.

A word on this clonotype: A much larger clone sits a single nucleotide away, making a read error possible. This chain links TRBV7-2 with TRBJ2-1, with 14 bases matching TRBD2. Germline V lookup: CDR1 SGHTA, CDR2 FQGNSA. V lost 5 bases, J lost 9 bases, and 6 bases stayed unmatched. This CDR3 is built from 15 residues. This CDR3 is CASSMTSGRATEQFF. The CDR3 region has the DNA TGTGCCAGCAGCATGACTAGCGGGAGGGCCACTGAGCAGTTCTTC. Based on the CDR3 plus reference TRBV7-2 and TRBJ2-1, the full variable domain is GAGVSQSPSNKVTEKGKDVELRCDPISGHTALYWYRQSLGQGLEFLIYFQGNSAPDKSGLPSDRFSAERTGGSVSTLTIQRTQQEDSAVYLCASSMTSGRATEQFFGPGTRLTVL.

This clonotype showed up many times. V usage is TRBV6-1 and J usage is TRBJ2-3; the match to TRBD2 covers 13 bases. The CDR3 totals 17 residues. In germline, CDR1 is MNHNS, CDR2 SASEGT. Trimming removed 5 bases from V and 0 bases from J; junction bases left unmatched: 5. The CDR3 DNA reads as TGTGCCAGCAGTACGGGACTAGCGGGACGGAGCACAGATACGCAGTATTTT. As protein: CASSTGLAGRSTDTQYF.

Turning to this clonotype: Just one base apart from a much larger clone, this may be a read error. This chain joins TRBV15 and TRBJ1-1; no clear D gene. Germline V lookup: CDR1 LNHNV, CDR2 YYDKDF (reference sequence). CDR3 length: 14 amino acids. The CDR3 protein is CAASRETLGTEAFF. The CDR3 coding sequence is TGTGCCGCCAGCAGAGAGACCCTTGGCACTGAAGCTTTCTTT.

This clonotype has a count of ten or more. The chain couples TRBV6-5 to TRBJ2-7; TRBD2 matches at 15 bases. This CDR3 contains 16 residues. The J segment lost 3 bases and the V segment lost 2 bases, leaving 2 bases of the junction unmatched. Germline V gene sequence: CDR1 MNHEY, CDR2 SVGAGI. The CDR3 bases are TGTGCCAGCAGTTACGGACTAGCGGGAGGGGACTACGAGCAGTACTTC. It is translated as CASSYGLAGGDYEQYF.

This clonotype was observed many times. The rearrangement links TRBV6-1 to TRBJ1-1; D remains unclear. This CDR3 is built from 15 residues. The V and J ends lost 6 bases and 1 base respectively, with 15 bases between them. CDR1 is MNHNS, CDR2 SASEGT, per germline. CDR3 sequence (DNA): TGTGCCAGCAGCCTCCATTTGGCGACGAACACTGAAGCTTTCTTT. This translates into CASSLHLATNTEAFF.

The table lists this clonotype with many counts. The chain links TRBV29-1 to TRBJ1-1; D possibly corresponds to TRBD1 (5 bases). Germline CDR1 reads SQVTM; CDR2 reads ANQGSEA. The V gene lost 6 bases and the J gene lost 7 bases, with 18 bases spanning the gap. The CDR3 covers 13 residues. In DNA, the CDR3 is TGCAGCGTCGACAGATTAGGTTCTAGTGAAGCTTTCTTT. Translation gives CSVDRLGSSEAFF.

The rearrangement links TRBV29-1 to TRBJ2-3, with D possibly matching TRBD1 (5 bases). The germline V gene has CDR1 SQVTM and CDR2 ANQGSEA. Between the trimmed V and J ends, which lost 5 bases and 1 base, there was a span of 10 bases. The CDR3 length is 13 residues. The CDR3 DNA is TGCAGCGTTAACCACAGGCGCACAGATACGCAGTATTTT. Protein: CSVNHRRTDTQYF.

Ten or more counts support this clonotype. The V and J genes are TRBV15 and TRBJ1-1; D remains ambiguous. CDR1 and CDR2 (germline): LNHNV, YYDKDF (reference sequence). This CDR3 has 14 amino acids. V gave up 5 bases and J gave up 0 bases, with 10 bases separating them. The DNA of the CDR3 is TGTGCCACCAGCGAGGGTTCAGTGAACACTGAAGCTTTCTTT. Amino acid sequence: CATSEGSVNTEAFF. The full variable domain, rest sourced from reference TRBV15 and TRBJ1-1, is DAMVIQNPRYQVTQFGKPVTLSCSQTLNHNVMYWYQQKSSQAPKLLFHYYDKDFNNEADTPDNFQSRRPNTSFCFLDIRSPGLGDTAMYLCATSEGSVNTEAFFGQGTRLTVV.

This clonotype was seen many times. The gene calls are TRBV15 and TRBJ2-7; D remains unclear. CDR3 length equals 15 residues. Germline V gene sequence: CDR1 LNHNV, CDR2 YYDKDF (reference sequence). Trimming took 5 bases from V and 2 from J, leaving 16 bases between them. CDR3 amino acids: CATSPWVGRAYEQYF. For the CDR3, the DNA is TGTGCCACCAGCCCTTGGGTGGGCAGAGCCTACGAGCAGTACTTC.

Many counts were recorded for this clonotype. V is TRBV7-9 and J is TRBJ1-2; 8 bases line up with TRBD1. V trimming: 4 bases; J trimming: 8 bases; junction bases outside the gene matches: 9. The germline V gene has CDR1 SEHNR and CDR2 FQNEAQ (reference sequence). This CDR3 has 14 amino acids. Written as DNA, the CDR3 is TGTGCCAGCAGCTCCCGGACAGGGATAGACGGCTACACCTTC. This sequence encodes CASSSRTGIDGYTF.

This clonotype was seen at least ten times. The rearrangement joins TRBV7-9 to TRBJ1-5; weak D call: TRBD1 (5 bases). Germline V lookup: CDR1 SEHNR, CDR2 FQNEAQ (reference sequence). The V end was cut by 5 bases, the J end by 6 bases, with 11 bases between. The CDR3 length is 13 residues. The CDR3 loop is CASSGGARQPQHF. In nucleotides, the CDR3 is TGTGCCAGCAGCGGTGGGGCGCGTCAGCCCCAGCATTTT.

This clonotype was seen many times. As DNA, the CDR3 is TGTGCCAGCAGGCTACGTGAGGCAGGGGGCACTGAAGCTTTCTTT. Translated, it gives CASRLREAGGTEAFF. The V and J genes are TRBV28 and TRBJ1-1; 7 bases agree with TRBD1. The germline V gene has CDR1 MDHEN and CDR2 SYDVKM. Trimming cost V 6 bases and J 4 bases; bases outside gene matches: 11. This CDR3 region has 15 residues.

This clonotype occurred a few times. The genes are TRBV4-1 and TRBJ2-1; the match to TRBD2 covers 12 bases. After removal of 0 bases from V and 4 bases from J, the junction contained 4 bases not matched to a gene. Germline V gene sequence: CDR1 MGHRA, CDR2 YSYEKL. This CDR3 region has 17 residues. The CDR3 DNA is TGCGCCAGCAGCCAAGATGCCGGACTAGCGGGGTACAATGAGCAGTTCTTC. It encodes CASSQDAGLAGYNEQFF.

This clonotype came up many times. The chain is built from TRBV20-1 and TRBJ2-1, with TRBD1 matching over 9 bases. CDR3 size: 16 residues. The V and J ends lost 3 bases and 0 bases, in that order; junction bases with no gene match: 6. Germline V gene sequence: CDR1 DFQATT, CDR2 SNEGSKA (reference sequence). CDR3 nucleotides: TGCAGTGCTAGCTGGGACAGGGCCATCTCCTACAATGAGCAGTTCTTC. This encodes CSASWDRAISYNEQFF.

A few counts support this clonotype. One end of the junction is discordant with germline, which a read error may explain. The chain employs TRBV20-1 and TRBJ2-1; TRBD2 matches 7 bases. Germline V gene sequence: CDR1 DFQATT, CDR2 SNEGSKA (reference sequence). The CDR3 totals 14 residues. CDR3 sequence: CSARSLAVYNEQFF. CDR3 DNA sequence: TGCAGTGCTAGAAGCCTAGCGGTTTACAACGAGCAGTTCTTC.

This clonotype was seen at least ten times. The chain carries TRBV4-2 and TRBJ2-7; D not certain. V shed 0 bases and J shed 2 bases, with 11 bases lying between them. Germline values: CDR1 LGHNA, CDR2 YNFKEQ. This CDR3 is built from 15 residues. CDR3 in DNA: TGTGCCAGCAGCCAAGATGTTATAAAGCCCTACGAGCAGTACGTC. Translated: CASSQDVIKPYEQYV.

This clonotype occurred many times. J is TRBJ2-6 and V is TRBV11-2; 7 nucleotides line up with TRBD2. The germline V gene encodes CDR1 SGHAT and CDR2 FQNNGV. The CDR3 covers 22 residues. The ends lost 6 bases at V and 0 bases at J; junction bases unmatched: 23. The CDR3 region has the DNA TGTGCCAGCAGTCAACCGGCGGGGGAGCCGACAATAAAAATCTCTGGGGCCAACGTCCTGACTTTC. Its translation is CASSQPAGEPTIKISGANVLTF.

This clonotype was seen repeatedly, ten times or more. The gene calls are TRBV28 and TRBJ2-1, with 8 bases aligning to TRBD2. J lost 9 bases, V lost 3 bases, and 10 bases had no gene match. CDR1 is MDHEN, CDR2 SYDVKM, per germline. This CDR3 has 15 residues. This CDR3 reads CASSFPGGPRIEQFF. CDR3 coding DNA: TGTGCCAGCAGTTTCCCGGGAGGGCCCCGAATTGAGCAGTTCTTC.

This clonotype was observed at least ten times. The CDR3 loop reads CATKRDRGGLYEQYV. CDR3 nucleotide sequence: TGTGCCACCAAAAGGGACAGGGGGGGTCTCTACGAGCAGTACGTC. The chain uses TRBV15 and TRBJ2-7; 11 bases align to TRBD1. CDR3 size: 15 residues. Germline V gene sequence: CDR1 LNHNV, CDR2 YYDKDF (reference sequence). The V and J ends lost 7 bases and 3 bases, in that order; junction bases with no gene match: 8.